This record concerns one TCR beta chain sequence. What it recognizes is unknown. The protocol was immunoSEQ multiplex PCR, while the TCRdb copy is restricted to in-frame clones and leaves out a portion. The repertoire holds 70,000 to 90,000 clones, with around 85% as singletons. The data originate from a study of T cell responses to AZD1222 COVID-19 vaccine. Overall study results and limits: Spike-specific TCR breadth rose after two AZD1222 doses, and depth rose as well. Clonal diversity was possibly underestimated, and white British individuals and females predominated among donors.

CDR1 and CDR2 from the germline V gene are MNHEY and SMNVEV (reference sequence). V trimming: 5 bases; J trimming: 4 bases; junction bases outside the gene matches: 3. The CDR3 contains 14 residues. The specimen was peripheral blood, collected 28 days after the second AZD1222 dose. The chain carries TRBV27 and TRBJ2-2; 8 positions match TRBD1. The sequence was obtained from an adult who received the AZD1222 COVID-19 vaccine. CDR3 region: CASSGQGTTGELFF. The CDR3 DNA reads TGTGCCAGCAGTGGACAGGGTACCACCGGGGAGCTGTTTTTT.